A selection of T cell receptor beta chains follows, all from one sample in a study of OX40 agonist ivuxolimab in advanced cancers. Only in-frame clones appear in the TCRdb table, and some are missing; sequencing was by immunoSEQ multiplex PCR. The repertoire consists of about 140,000 clones, with 90% occurring once and the leading ten covering roughly 1.1%. The source was CD4+ or CD8+ T cells sorted from blood, collected in a trial of the OX40 agonist ivuxolimab. The receptors originated from an adult with an advanced solid tumor such as melanoma, head and neck, liver or kidney cancer. CDR3s include the opening cysteine and the closing phenylalanine or tryptophan. The D gene is left open where the match is weak. The listing skips clone size in some rows; elsewhere it reads once, few, many or a size class.

>TRBD2|NA|TRBV6-5|TRBJ2-7|15
CASSFPGLATNEQYF
TGTGCCAGCAGTTTCCCGGGACTAGCCACGAACGAGCAGTACTTC
>TRBD2|NA|TRBV7-9|TRBJ2-1|13
CASSPREGDEQFF
TGTGCCAGCAGCCCCCGGGAGGGAGATGAGCAGTTCTTC
>NA|NA|TRBV12-5|TRBJ1-4|15
CASGPGVTTNEKLFF
TGTGCTAGTGGACCAGGGGTTACAACTAATGAAAAACTGTTTTTT
>NA|NA|TRBV7-3|TRBJ2-3|16
CASSLPIRAGTDTQYF
TGTGCCAGCAGCTTACCCATTAGGGCTGGCACAGATACGCAGTATTTT
>NA|NA|TRBV28|TRBJ1-1|13
CASSRSMNTEAFF
TGTGCCAGCAGCCGCTCTATGAACACTGAAGCTTTCTTT
>NA|NA|TRBV7-2|TRBJ1-2|15
CASSIQDTLPHGYTF
TGTGCCAGCAGCATACAAGACACCCTCCCCCATGGCTACACCTTC
>TRBD2|NA|TRBV11-3|TRBJ2-3|15
CASSLDSGSADTQYF
TGTGCCAGCAGCTTAGATAGCGGGAGTGCGGATACGCAGTATTTT
>NA|NA|TRBV11-2|TRBJ2-7|12
CASSLDTSEQYF
TGTGCCAGCAGCTTAGACACATCTGAGCAGTACTTC
>NA|NA|TRBV19|TRBJ2-3|14
CASSPPGLTDTQYF
TGTGCCAGTAGTCCGCCGGGACTCACAGATACGCAGTATTTT
>NA|NA|TRBV9|TRBJ1-1|14
CASSVIQGNTEAFF
TGTGCCAGCAGCGTAATTCAGGGGAACACTGAAGCTTTCTTT
>NA|NA|TRBV15|TRBJ2-1|16
CATSRDTRYSYNEQFF
TGTGCCACCAGCAGAGATACCCGATACTCCTACAATGAGCAGTTCTTC
>NA|NA|TRBV15|TRBJ2-2|14
CATSRDRGTGELFF
TGTGCCACCAGCAGAGATCGGGGGACCGGGGAGCTGTTTTTT
>NA|once|TRBV18|TRBJ2-2|16
CASSPKGGAFSGELFF
TGTGCCAGCTCACCAAAGGGGGGCGCGTTTTCCGGGGAGCTGTTTTTT
>TRBD1|NA|TRBV29-1|TRBJ1-3|17
CSVGPVPTGTAGNTIYF
TGCAGCGTTGGCCCAGTCCCTACCGGGACAGCCGGAAACACCATATATTTT
>NA|few|TRBV14|TRBJ1-2|12
CASSEQGYGYTF
TGTGCCAGCAGCGAGCAGGGTTACGGCTACACCTTC
>NA|few|TRBV29-1|TRBJ1-1|14
CSVEKENMNTEAFF
TGCAGCGTTGAGAAGGAGAACATGAACACTGAAGCTTTCTTT
>TRBD2|NA|TRBV6-5|TRBJ2-3|15
CASGGLAGGQDTQYF
TGTGCCAGCGGTGGACTAGCGGGAGGTCAAGATACGCAGTATTTT
>NA|few|TRBV10-1|TRBJ1-4|13
CASGRATNEKLFF
TGCGCCAGCGGGAGGGCAACTAATGAAAAACTGTTTTTT
>NA|NA|TRBV5-1|TRBJ1-3|16
CASSLAAVSSGNTIYF
TGCGCCAGCAGCTTGGCGGCCGTCAGCTCTGGAAACACCATATATTTT
>NA|NA|TRBV6-1|TRBJ1-1|15
CASSEPGSGDTEAFF
TGTGCCAGCAGTGAACCCGGGTCGGGGGACACTGAAGCTTTCTTT
>NA|NA|TRBV9|TRBJ2-2|16
CASSVVSSGQTGELFF
TGTGCCAGCAGCGTAGTATCTTCAGGGCAAACCGGGGAGCTGTTTTTT
>NA|NA|TRBV28|TRBJ1-5|16
CASSLNSGASNQPQHF
TGTGCCAGCAGTTTAAATTCGGGGGCTAGCAATCAGCCCCAGCATTTT
>NA|NA|TRBV19|TRBJ1-4|16
CASSKGRSRSDEKLFF
TGTGCCAGTAGTAAGGGGAGGTCGAGGTCGGATGAAAAACTGTTTTTT
>NA|NA|TRBV11-2|TRBJ2-5|14
CASSLTAGQETQYF
TGTGCCAGCAGCCTGACCGCGGGCCAAGAGACCCAGTACTTC
>NA|NA|TRBV7-2|TRBJ2-5|14
CASSLGGADETQYF
TGTGCCAGCAGCTTAGGGGGGGCAGATGAGACCCAGTACTTC
>TRBD2|NA|TRBV30|TRBJ2-2|15
CACPSGRANTGELFF
TGTGCCTGCCCTAGCGGGAGGGCGAACACCGGGGAGCTGTTTTTT
>NA|once|TRBV7-2|TRBJ1-5|14
CASSTSNSEQPQHF
TGTGCCAGCAGCACTTCTAACAGCGAGCAGCCCCAGCATTTT
>NA|NA|TRBV7-8|TRBJ2-1|16
CASSLLAANSYNEQFF
TGTGCCAGCTCTCTTTTAGCGGCGAACTCCTACAATGAGCAGTTCTTC
>TRBD2|NA|TRBV5-6|TRBJ2-5|16
CASSLGGLAGVETQYF
TGTGCCAGCAGCTTGGGGGGACTAGCGGGAGTTGAGACCCAGTACTTC
>TRBD1|NA|TRBV7-2|TRBJ1-2|15
CASSSNRDSSKGYTF
TGTGCCAGCAGCTCAAACCGGGACAGCTCTAAGGGCTACACCTTC
>TRBD1|NA|TRBV28|TRBJ2-7|15
CASTVDRGFSYEQYF
TGTGCCAGCACCGTGGACAGGGGGTTTTCCTACGAGCAGTACTTC
>NA|NA|TRBV6-5|TRBJ2-3|12
CASSSPTDTQYF
TGTGCCAGCAGTTCTCCGACGGATACGCAGTATTTT
>NA|once|TRBV18|TRBJ2-3|14
CASSPPAVTDTQYF
TGTGCCAGCTCACCCCCGGCGGTGACAGATACGCAGTATTTT
>TRBD1|NA|TRBV11-3|TRBJ2-1|14
CATSDRVRYNEQFF
TGTGCCACCTCCGACAGGGTCCGGTACAATGAGCAGTTCTTC
>NA|NA|TRBV7-9|TRBJ1-1|14
CASSPEGGKTEAFF
TGTGCCAGCAGCCCAGAGGGGGGGAAAACTGAAGCTTTCTTT
>NA|NA|TRBV7-2|TRBJ1-3|15
CASSLAPVMGNTIYF
TGTGCCAGCAGCTTAGCGCCCGTGATGGGAAACACCATATATTTT
>TRBD1|NA|TRBV5-1|TRBJ1-2|16
CASSWGTGPSNYGYTF
TGCGCCAGCAGCTGGGGGACAGGCCCCTCTAACTATGGCTACACCTTC
>NA|NA|TRBV10-3|TRBJ2-7|14
CAIKGEMSTYEQYF
TGTGCCATCAAAGGAGAGATGAGCACCTACGAGCAGTACTTC
>NA|once|TRBV30|TRBJ1-3|14
CAWTRPPSGNTIYF
TGTGCCTGGACCCGGCCCCCCTCTGGAAACACCATATATTTT
>NA|NA|TRBV5-4|TRBJ1-1|16
CASSLGQGTMNTEAFF
TGTGCCAGCAGCTTGGGCCAGGGAACAATGAACACTGAAGCTTTCTTT
>TRBD2|NA|TRBV7-7|TRBJ2-1|17
CASSPGPGLAGAGEQFF
TGTGCTAGCAGCCCAGGGCCGGGACTAGCGGGAGCAGGGGAGCAGTTCTTC
>TRBD2|NA|TRBV18|TRBJ2-7|14
CASSPPSGTYEQYF
TGTGCCAGCTCACCACCTAGCGGGACTTACGAGCAGTACTTC
>TRBD2|NA|TRBV14|TRBJ2-1|16
CASSRTLAGLYNEQFF
TGTGCCAGCAGCCGAACTCTAGCGGGGTTGTACAATGAGCAGTTCTTC
>NA|few|TRBV28|TRBJ1-2|14
CASSFGGANYGYTF
TGTGCCAGCAGTTTCGGGGGAGCTAACTATGGCTACACCTTC
>TRBD1|NA|TRBV7-2|TRBJ1-5|17
CASSLAATGSSNQPQHF
TGTGCCAGCAGCTTAGCAGCGACAGGGTCTAGCAATCAGCCCCAGCATTTT
>NA|NA|TRBV7-8|TRBJ2-4|19
CASSSSQLQGGIAKNIQYF
TGTGCCAGCAGCTCCTCCCAATTGCAGGGGGGGATAGCCAAAAACATTCAGTACTTC
>TRBD1|NA|TRBV5-1|TRBJ2-3|15
CAGSAGDRVPDTQYF
TGCGCCGGATCGGCGGGGGACAGGGTCCCAGATACGCAGTATTTT
>TRBD1|NA|TRBV18|TRBJ2-7|17
CASSPLPGQRSYYEQYF
TGTGCCAGCTCACCACTTCCGGGACAGCGGTCTTACTACGAGCAGTACTTC
>TRBD1|NA|TRBV5-1|TRBJ1-3|14
CASGQGTVGNTIYF
TGCGCCAGTGGACAGGGAACAGTAGGAAACACCATATATTTT
>NA|NA|TRBV19|TRBJ1-4|17
CASSTSSLRAPDEKLFF
TGTGCCAGTAGTACCTCCTCCCTGAGGGCGCCAGATGAAAAACTGTTTTTT
>TRBD2|few|TRBV7-3|TRBJ2-3|16
CASSPVGAGGTDTQYF
TGTGCCAGCAGCCCCGTTGGAGCGGGAGGCACAGATACGCAGTATTTT
>NA|NA|TRBV6-5|TRBJ2-3|14
CASSTRDGTDTQYF
TGTGCCAGCAGTACGCGGGACGGCACAGATACGCAGTATTTT
>TRBD2|once|TRBV5-4|TRBJ2-1|15
CASSQTSGTYNEQFF
TGTGCCAGCAGCCAAACTAGCGGGACCTACAATGAGCAGTTCTTC
>TRBD1|NA|TRBV19|TRBJ2-5|15
CASTMGDSSRETQYF
TGTGCCAGTACCATGGGGGACAGCTCCCGAGAGACCCAGTACTTC